Below are 17 T cell receptor beta chains sequenced from a single sample in a study of blood T cell repertoires in COVID-19. TCRdb's table, derived via immunoSEQ multiplex PCR, lists solely in-frame clones and lacks some. Of approximately 210,000 clones listed, 70% to 90% are singletons. The sequencing input was peripheral blood. The receptor source for this set is a man under 40 who had recovered from COVID-19.

This clone has just a few counts. V usage is TRBV11-3 and J usage is TRBJ1-1, with a tentative D call TRBD1 (5 bases). The CDR3 consists of 12 residues. The germline V and J ends were trimmed by 3 bases and 5 bases, with 7 bases remaining between them. Germline CDR1 reads SGHNT; CDR2 reads YENEEA. The CDR3 loop is CASSFGGTEAFF. CDR3 nucleotide sequence: TGTGCCAGCAGCTTCGGGGGAACTGAAGCTTTCTTT.

This clone was counted only a few times. The V gene is TRBV10-2, the J gene TRBJ1-6; 8 positions agree with TRBD1. CDR1 is WSHSY and CDR2 is SAAADI in the germline V gene. The CDR3 is 16 amino acids. With 1 base clipped from V and 7 bases from J, the junction kept 6 bases outside the gene matches. The CDR3 DNA reads as TGCGCCAGCAGTGAGTTCGAGACAGGGGAGAATTCACCCCTCCACTTT. As protein: CASSEFETGENSPLHF.

The chain links TRBV7-9 to TRBJ2-1; D may be TRBD1 (6 bases). V gave up 6 bases and J gave up 4 bases, with 10 bases separating them. The germline gives CDR1 SEHNR, CDR2 FQNEAQ (reference sequence). The CDR3 runs to 13 residues. The CDR3: CASRGAYYNEQFF. The CDR3 bases are TGTGCCAGCAGGGGGGCATATTACAATGAGCAGTTCTTC.

This clone turned up a few times. The V and J genes are TRBV18 and TRBJ1-2; unclear D gene. This CDR3 has 14 amino acids. CDR1 and CDR2 (germline): KGHSH, LQKENI. Trimming removed 6 bases from V and 5 bases from J, with 16 bases in between. The CDR3 reads CASSPTDGVYGYTF. The DNA for the CDR3 is TGTGCCAGCTCTCCCACTGACGGAGTTTATGGCTACACCTTC. Filled out from reference TRBV18 and TRBJ1-2, the complete variable domain reads NAGVMQNPRHLVRRRGQEARLRCSPMKGHSHVYWYRQLPEEGLKFMVYLQKENIIDESGMPKERFSAEFPKEGPSILRIQQVVRGDSAAYFCASSPTDGVYGYTFGSGTRLTVV.

The chain joins TRBV5-1 to TRBJ1-1, with a possible D match to TRBD1 (6 bases). Germline V gene data show CDR1 as SGHRS and CDR2 as YFSETQ. This CDR3 spans 17 amino acids. Trimming cost V 1 base and J 0 bases, with 16 bases left between them. The CDR3 sequence: CASSLNGRGAMNTEAFF. The CDR3 region has the DNA TGCGCCAGCAGCTTGAACGGCAGGGGTGCTATGAACACTGAAGCTTTCTTT.

This clone was recorded a few times. The chain uses TRBV30 and TRBJ1-1; the D is unclear. Germline-derived CDR1 and CDR2 are GTSNPN and SVGIG (reference sequence). The CDR3 runs to 12 residues. V lost 4 bases to trimming and J lost 0 bases, with 6 bases between them. The CDR3 reads CAWKELNTEAFF. In nucleotides, the CDR3 is TGTGCCTGGAAAGAGTTGAACACTGAAGCTTTCTTT.

V is TRBV5-4 and J is TRBJ2-5; 12 bases match TRBD1. There are 15 residues in the CDR3. V shed 0 bases and J 4 bases; nucleotides not matched to a gene: 1. CDR1 and CDR2 (germline): SGHNT, YYREEE (reference sequence). The CDR3 protein is CASSLVGQGAETQYF. CDR3 sequence (DNA): TGTGCCAGCAGCTTGGTGGGACAGGGGGCAGAGACCCAGTACTTC.

This chain links TRBV11-2 with TRBJ1-2; D may be TRBD1 (6 bases). CDR3 length: 13 residues. Trimming stripped 6 bases from V and 8 bases from J, with 16 bases between. The germline V gene has CDR1 SGHAT and CDR2 FQNNGV. The CDR3 spells CASRSLRGRGYTF. The CDR3, as DNA: TGTGCCAGCAGATCCCTCAGGGGCCGGGGCTACACCTTC.

This clone was detected once. The V gene is TRBV20-1, the J gene TRBJ1-2; a possible D gene is TRBD1 (5 bases). V lost 3 bases and J 7 bases, leaving 15 bases between the germline ends. Germline CDR1 is DFQATT and CDR2 is SNEGSKA (reference sequence). This CDR3 region has 13 residues. The CDR3 coding sequence is TGCAGTGCTAGTCTTCCGCAGGGCCTTGGCTACACCTTC. As protein: CSASLPQGLGYTF.

J is TRBJ1-2 and V is TRBV7-9; D is uncertain. Trimming left V 9 bases short and J 4 bases short, with 18 bases between. Germline-derived CDR1 and CDR2 are SEHNR and FQNEAQ (reference sequence). CDR3 length: 14 residues. This CDR3 is CASSPAQAFYGYTF. DNA for the CDR3: TGTGCCAGTTCCCCAGCTCAGGCTTTCTATGGCTACACCTTC. The variable domain in full, with the rest retrieved from reference TRBV7-9 and TRBJ1-2, is DTGVSQNPRHKITKRGQNVTFRCDPISEHNRLYWYRQTLGQGPEFLTYFQNEAQLEKSRLLSDRFSAERPKGSFSTLEIQRTEQGDSAMYLCASSPAQAFYGYTFGSGTRLTVV.

This clone occurred many times. The V call is TRBV5-1, the J call TRBJ2-7; the D gene is possibly TRBD1 (6 bases). The CDR3 contains 13 residues. Deletions cut 5 bases from V and 3 bases from J, with 12 bases between. Germline CDR1 SGHRS, CDR2 YFSETQ. DNA of the CDR3: TGCGCCAGCAGAAAGGCGGACAGCTACGAGCAGTACTTC. It codes for CASRKADSYEQYF.

V is TRBV12-3 or TRBV12-4 and J is TRBJ2-1; D uncertain. The ends were cut back, 1 base at V and 8 bases at J, with 9 bases in the middle. CDR3 length: 13 residues. The CDR3 sequence: CASSLGIADEQFF. The CDR3 nucleotides are TGTGCCAGCAGTTTAGGGATAGCTGATGAGCAGTTCTTC.

CDR3 DNA sequence: TGCGCCAGCAGTCATCCGGGACAGGGTACAGATACGCAGTATTTT. This codes for CASSHPGQGTDTQYF. The gene calls are TRBV10-2 and TRBJ2-3; 9 bases map to TRBD1. Germline CDR1 reads WSHSY; CDR2 reads SAAADI. The CDR3 length is 15 residues. With V trimmed by 5 bases and J by 3 bases, 6 bases remained unmatched.

V usage is TRBV11-3 and J usage is TRBJ2-2; no firm D call. With 4 bases removed from V and 4 bases from J, the gap between germline ends came to 7 bases. This CDR3 spans 13 amino acids. Germline V CDR1 and CDR2: SGHNT, YENEEA. The CDR3, as DNA: TGTGCCAGCAGCTCCCGAGGCACCGGGGAGCTGTTTTTT. Its protein is CASSSRGTGELFF.

This clone was detected once. V and J are TRBV24-1 and TRBJ2-5; D is perhaps TRBD2 (6 bases). The DNA end lines up better with TRBJ2-7; the J call may be wrong. The CDR3 extends over 13 amino acids. Germline V lookup: CDR1 KGHDR, CDR2 SFDVKD. The CDR3 spells CATSKEGAYEQYF. CDR3 coding DNA: TGTGCCACCTCCAAGGAGGGAGCCTACGAGCAGTACTTC.

This clone was counted between two and nine times. The chain is built from TRBV20-1 and TRBJ1-4; D uncertain. The CDR3 totals 10 residues. From germline, CDR1 is DFQATT and CDR2 SNEGSKA (reference sequence). DNA for the CDR3: TGCTCTGCTTCTAGGGAAAAACTGTTTTTT. It translates to CSASREKLFF.

V gene TRBV3-1 (or the pseudogene TRBV3-2) combines with J gene TRBJ2-7; 9 positions match TRBD1. The germline CDR1 and CDR2 sequences are LGHDT and YNNKEL (reference sequence). The CDR3 spans 18 residues. The V segment lost 1 base and the J segment 3 bases; nucleotides outside the gene matches: 13. The CDR3 DNA sequence: TGTGCCAGCAGCCAAGCCCCGACGACACAGGGGGCTATCTACGAGCAGTACTTC. Translated, it gives CASSQAPTTQGAIYEQYF.